This passage covers 26 T cell receptor beta chains from one sample sequenced in a study of blood T cell repertoires in COVID-19. This table comes from immunoSEQ multiplex PCR, and its TCRdb copy is limited to in-frame clones, with some not included. The table has approximately 190,000 clones, just under 85% seen once. Sequenced material: peripheral blood. All receptors derive from a human donor with acute or convalescent COVID-19. The donor label of this sample is uncertain.

The rearrangement links TRBV19 to TRBJ2-2, with unresolved D. Trimming removed 1 base at V and 0 bases at J, with 6 bases between. The germline V gene has CDR1 LNHDA and CDR2 SQIVND (reference sequence). This CDR3 has 15 residues. CDR3 nucleotide sequence: TGTGCCAGTAGTATAGTTGGGCCGAACACCGGGGAGCTGTTTTTT. Its protein is CASSIVGPNTGELFF.

V and J are TRBV7-6 and TRBJ1-3; 8 bases align to TRBD1. J gave up 0 bases and V 1 base, and 8 bases lay outside the gene matches. Per germline, CDR1 SGHVS and CDR2 FNYEAQ. CDR3 size: 18 residues. CDR3 region: CASSLEAGGRNSGNTIYF. CDR3 nucleotide sequence: TGTGCCAGCAGCTTAGAGGCAGGGGGCCGGAACTCTGGAAACACCATATATTTT. Full variable domain (rest looked up from reference TRBV7-6 and TRBJ1-3): GAGVSQSPRYKVTKRGQDVALRCDPISGHVSLYWYRQALGQGPEFLTYFNYEAQQDKSGLPNDRFSAERPEGSISTLTIQRTEQRDSAMYRCASSLEAGGRNSGNTIYFGEGSWLTVV.

The chain combines TRBV7-2 with TRBJ1-2; D possibly corresponds to TRBD1 (5 bases). V was trimmed by 5 bases and J by 8 bases, leaving 21 bases between them. The CDR3 consists of 15 residues. Germline assignment: CDR1 SGHTA and CDR2 FQGNSA. The CDR3 DNA is TGTGCCAGCAGCCGGGACTCTCGAGATGAAAGGGGCTACACCTTC. It is translated as CASSRDSRDERGYTF.

This chain joins TRBV27 and TRBJ1-2, with D possibly TRBD1 on 5 matching bases. CDR3 length equals 14 residues. The V gene lost 3 bases and the J gene lost 8 bases, with 16 bases spanning the gap. CDR1 and CDR2 from the germline V gene are MNHEY and SMNVEV (reference sequence). The CDR3 coding sequence is TGTGCCAGCAGTTTCAGGGAAGGGGTAAGGGGCTACACCTTC. This sequence encodes CASSFREGVRGYTF.

CDR3 bases: TGTGCCAGCGGAATTGGACAGGGTGTCATAGGAGGAGAGACCCAGTACTTC. Translated, it gives CASGIGQGVIGGETQYF. The gene calls are TRBV14 and TRBJ2-5; 8 bases match TRBD1. CDR3 length equals 17 residues. The germline V gene encodes CDR1 SGHDN and CDR2 FVKESK. J was trimmed by 4 bases and V by 8 bases; bases with no gene match: 18.

V gene TRBV5-4 combines with J gene TRBJ1-5; D possibly corresponds to TRBD1 (6 bases). Deletions cut 3 bases from V and 6 bases from J, with 13 bases between. CDR1 is SGHNT, CDR2 YYREEE, per germline (reference sequence). CDR3 size: 14 residues. In DNA form, the CDR3 reads TGTGCCAGCAGCTCCCAGGGGTCGAGTCAGCCCCAGCATTTT. Its protein product is CASSSQGSSQPQHF.

The chain is built from TRBV2 and TRBJ1-1, with a tentative D call TRBD1 (5 bases). The V end lost 5 bases, the J end lost 4 bases, and 5 bases lay between the germline ends. The CDR3 runs to 11 residues. Germline values: CDR1 SNHLY, CDR2 FYNNEI. The CDR3 sequence is CASSRGTEAFF. The CDR3 DNA reads as TGTGCCAGCAGTAGGGGCACTGAAGCTTTCTTT.

In DNA form, the CDR3 reads TGTGCCAGCAGCCAAGGATTGGGAGGGGGTGTGAAGCAGTACTTC. Translated, it gives CASSQGLGGGVKQYF. The rearrangement uses TRBV7-2 and TRBJ2-7, with a tentative D call TRBD2 (7 bases). The V end was cut by 5 bases, the J end by 8 bases, with 22 bases between. CDR1 is SGHTA and CDR2 is FQGNSA in the germline V gene. The CDR3 is 15 amino acids.

This clone showed up just a few times. Other nucleotide sequences in the sample specify the same CDR3. V and J are TRBV19 and TRBJ1-1; D might be TRBD1 (5 bases). The V gene lost 5 bases and the J gene lost 0 bases, with 7 bases spanning the gap. The CDR3 runs 13 residues. The germline gives CDR1 LNHDA, CDR2 SQIVND (reference sequence). The CDR3 DNA reads as TGTGCCAGTAGTCAAGGGGTGAACACTGAAGCTTTCTTT. Its protein is CASSQGVNTEAFF.

V is TRBV30 and J is TRBJ1-4, with a weak D call TRBD1 (6 bases). The CDR3 contains 13 residues. CDR1 and CDR2 from the germline V gene are GTSNPN and SVGIG (reference sequence). V was pared by 1 base and J by 5 bases, with 8 bases between. CDR3: CAWSGQANEKLFF. The CDR3 DNA is TGTGCCTGGAGTGGACAGGCAAATGAAAAACTGTTTTTT.

The chain uses TRBV7-3 and TRBJ2-6; D remains ambiguous. Trimming left V 5 bases short and J 2 bases short, with 4 bases between. Germline CDR1 reads SGHTA; CDR2 reads FQGTGA. The CDR3 has 13 amino acids. As DNA, the CDR3 is TGTGCCAGCAGCCCTCCTGGGGCCAACGTCCTGACTTTC. Translated: CASSPPGANVLTF.

The chain couples TRBV29-1 to TRBJ2-7; 8 bases agree with TRBD1. V gave up 4 bases and J gave up 3 bases; unmatched junction bases: 5. CDR3 size: 13 residues. Germline CDR1 reads SQVTM; CDR2 reads ANQGSEA. CDR3 residues: CSVAGTGFYEQYF. In DNA form, the CDR3 reads TGCAGCGTTGCCGGGACAGGCTTCTACGAGCAGTACTTC.

The chain carries TRBV2 and TRBJ1-5; 8 nucleotides match TRBD1. Germline CDR1 reads SNHLY; CDR2 reads FYNNEI. The CDR3 totals 17 residues. The junction had 13 bases not matched to a gene; V was cut back by 5 bases and J by 4 bases. CDR3 sequence: CASSRDRRLQVNQPQHF. For the CDR3, the DNA is TGTGCCAGCAGTCGGGACAGGAGGCTCCAGGTAAATCAGCCCCAGCATTTT. The whole variable domain, remainder taken from reference TRBV2 and TRBJ1-5, is EPEVTQTPSHQVTQMGQEVILRCVPISNHLYFYWYRQILGQKVEFLVSFYNNEISEKSEIFDDQFSVERPDGSNFTLKIRSTKLEDSAMYFCASSRDRRLQVNQPQHFGDGTRLSIL.

V is TRBV7-9 and J is TRBJ1-4, with 7 positions matching TRBD1. This CDR3 contains 14 residues. Trimming cost V 7 bases and J 7 bases; bases outside gene matches: 9. Germline CDR1 is SEHNR and CDR2 is FQNEAQ (reference sequence). CDR3 sequence: CASTHLTGVEKLFF. The CDR3 nucleotides read TGTGCCAGCACTCACCTAACAGGGGTTGAAAAACTGTTTTTT.

This chain joins TRBV2 and TRBJ2-5, with TRBD1 identical over 7 bases. Germline loops: CDR1 SNHLY, CDR2 FYNNEI. CDR3 size: 15 residues. Trimming removed 4 bases from V and 1 base from J; junction bases left unmatched: 6. CDR3 protein: CASSGGQRSQETQYF. Written as DNA, the CDR3 is TGTGCCAGCAGTGGGGGACAGCGGTCCCAAGAGACCCAGTACTTC.

In regard to this clone: Mismatch with germline at one junction end may stem from a read error. In DNA, the CDR3 is TGTACCATCAGCCCCGGGACTTTGGCGTACGAGCAGTACTTC. Its translation: CTISPGTLAYEQYF. V usage is TRBV10-3 and J usage is TRBJ2-7; weak D call: TRBD2 (6 bases). Germline CDR1 ENHRY, CDR2 SYGVKD. CDR3 length equals 14 residues.

The CDR3 nucleotides are TGTGCCAGCAGGGGACAGGGCTACGAGCAGTACTTC. It specifies CASRGQGYEQYF. The gene calls are TRBV6-5 and TRBJ2-7; 9 bases agree with TRBD1. Germline lookup yields CDR1 MNHEY and CDR2 SVGAGI. Trimming took 6 bases from V and 3 from J; bases not matched to a gene: 0. This CDR3 is built from 12 residues.

The V and J genes are TRBV9 and TRBJ2-7; possible D gene TRBD1, 6 bases. V was shortened by 3 bases and J by 5 bases, with 12 bases between the two germline ends. Germline lookup yields CDR1 SGDLS and CDR2 YYNGEE. The CDR3 runs to 13 residues. The CDR3 sequence is CASSAGQPDEQYF. CDR3 in DNA: TGTGCCAGCAGCGCCGGACAGCCCGACGAGCAGTACTTC.

This clone was seen only once. The chain uses TRBV6-5 and TRBJ1-3; 10 bases agree with TRBD1. CDR3 length: 15 amino acids. The germline gives CDR1 MNHEY, CDR2 SVGAGI. The ends lost 5 bases at V and 4 bases at J; junction bases unmatched: 5. The CDR3 nucleotides are TGTGCCAGCAGTAGACAGGGGGCGCGAGGAAACACCATATATTTT. Its protein product is CASSRQGARGNTIYF.

The V gene is TRBV14, the J gene TRBJ2-5; 8 bases align to TRBD2. The germline gives CDR1 SGHDN, CDR2 FVKESK. Trimming cost V 2 bases and J 9 bases; bases outside gene matches: 5. The CDR3 is made up of 13 amino acids. For the CDR3, the DNA is TGTGCCAGCAGCCAACCTATAGCGGGGCCCCAGTACTTC. Its translation: CASSQPIAGPQYF.

The chain carries TRBV15 and TRBJ1-4, with D maybe TRBD1 (6 bases). The CDR3 spans 14 residues. Germline values: CDR1 LNHNV, CDR2 YYDKDF (reference sequence). Trimming stripped 3 bases from V and 6 bases from J, with 11 bases between. The CDR3 reads CATSREQGDEKLFF. The CDR3 nucleotides are TGTGCCACCAGCAGGGAACAGGGAGATGAAAAACTGTTTTTT. Full variable domain (missing parts from reference TRBV15 and TRBJ1-4): DAMVIQNPRYQVTQFGKPVTLSCSQTLNHNVMYWYQQKSSQAPKLLFHYYDKDFNNEADTPDNFQSRRPNTSFCFLDIRSPGLGDTAMYLCATSREQGDEKLFFGSGTQLSVL.

The V call is TRBV2, the J call TRBJ2-5, with 7 bases identical to TRBD1. V shed 6 bases, J shed 0 bases, and the junction held 7 bases outside the gene matches. This CDR3 has 15 amino acids. Germline CDR1 reads SNHLY; CDR2 reads FYNNEI. The CDR3 is CASRRETGYQETQYF. The CDR3, as DNA: TGTGCCAGCAGAAGAGAGACAGGGTACCAAGAGACCCAGTACTTC.

The rearrangement links TRBV5-6 to TRBJ2-3; D call uncertain. The germline CDR1 and CDR2 sequences are SGHDT and YYEEEE. The CDR3 contains 13 residues. The V end was cut by 2 bases, the J end by 10 bases, with 14 bases between. The CDR3 reads CASSLPSVLAQYF. Written as DNA, the CDR3 is TGTGCCAGCAGCTTACCTTCGGTCCTTGCGCAGTATTTT.

The chain combines TRBV3-1 (or the pseudogene TRBV3-2) with TRBJ2-1; D ambiguous. This CDR3 region has 13 residues. V lost 0 bases and J lost 8, with 8 bases in between. Germline loops: CDR1 LGHDT, CDR2 YNNKEL (reference sequence). CDR3 residues: CASSQDRSYEQFF. The CDR3 DNA sequence: TGTGCCAGCAGCCAAGATAGGAGTTATGAGCAGTTCTTC.

This clone turned up a few times. This rearrangement joins TRBV4-1 to TRBJ2-2; 7 bases map to TRBD2. Germline V CDR1 and CDR2: MGHRA, YSYEKL. There are 16 residues in the CDR3. Losses at the gene ends were 5 bases for V and 7 bases for J; bases not matched to a gene: 13. This CDR3 is CASSRGLVGGVGELFF. The DNA of the CDR3 is TGCGCCAGCAGCAGGGGACTTGTGGGAGGGGTCGGGGAGCTGTTTTTT.

This clone has more than one count but fewer than ten. The chain carries TRBV15 and TRBJ2-1, with 8 bases aligning to TRBD2. Germline V CDR1 and CDR2: LNHNV, YYDKDF (reference sequence). The CDR3 is 16 amino acids. V dropped 1 base and J dropped 2; count of bases not matched to a gene: 4. The CDR3 sequence is CATSRGSGSTYNEQFF. Written as DNA, the CDR3 is TGTGCCACCAGCAGAGGGAGCGGGAGTACCTACAATGAGCAGTTCTTC.